This T cell receptor beta chain was retrieved from a study of CD8 T cells in Susac syndrome. Study-wide results and caveats: The study recognized that its TCR sequencing and HLA analysis covered a relatively small number of individuals.

Of note for this clonotype: What it recognizes is unknown.

From blood CD8+ and CD4+ T cells, the TCR beta chain was sequenced. Through negative isolation, CD4+ and CD8+ T cells were obtained, while TEMRA cells were enriched using FACS. V was clipped by 3 bases and J by 5 bases, with 25 bases between them. There are 17 residues in the CDR3. Germline loops: CDR1 DFQATT, CDR2 SNEGSKA (reference sequence). Random-hexamer reverse transcription was applied to roughly 0.5 to 1 ug RNA. A multiplex approach, immunoSEQ multiplex PCR, amplified TCR beta CDR3 across 54 Vbeta and 13 Jbeta. TCRdb ran MiXCR on the immunoSEQ multiplex PCR reads and lists one entry per CDR3 protein. The table records under 550,000 distinct CDR3 sequences, around 83% of them present only once.

The sequencing sample was made of CD8+ T cells from PBMCs. This sequence originates from a human donor with multiple sclerosis. The chain has TRBV20-1 and TRBJ2-5, with D unresolved. The CDR3: CSARSVGSSYSRETQYF. The CDR3, as DNA: TGCAGTGCTAGGTCTGTCGGTAGCTCCTACAGCAGGGAGACCCAGTACTTC.